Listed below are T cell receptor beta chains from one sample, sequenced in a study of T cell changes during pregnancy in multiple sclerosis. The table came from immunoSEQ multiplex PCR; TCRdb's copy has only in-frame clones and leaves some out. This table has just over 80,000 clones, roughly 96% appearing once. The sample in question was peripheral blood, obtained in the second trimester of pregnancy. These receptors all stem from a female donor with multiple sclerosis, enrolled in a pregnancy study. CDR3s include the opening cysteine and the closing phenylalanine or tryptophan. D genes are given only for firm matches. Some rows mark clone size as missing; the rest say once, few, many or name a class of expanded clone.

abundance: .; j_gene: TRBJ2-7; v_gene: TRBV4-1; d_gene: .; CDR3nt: TGCGCCAGCAGTTCTGACAGGTTAGGATACGAGCAGTACTTC; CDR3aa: CASSSDRLGYEQYF
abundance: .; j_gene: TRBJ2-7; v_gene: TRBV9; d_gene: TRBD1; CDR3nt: TGTGCCAGCAGCGCGGGACAGGGGGTCTACGAGCAGTACTTC; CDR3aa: CASSAGQGVYEQYF
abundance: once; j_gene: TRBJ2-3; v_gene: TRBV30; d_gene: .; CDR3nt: TGTGCCTGGAGTGTTGGGGGGACGCAGTATTTT; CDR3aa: CAWSVGGTQYF
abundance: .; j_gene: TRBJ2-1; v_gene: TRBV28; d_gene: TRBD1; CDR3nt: TGTGCCAGCAGCCCCGGGACAGGGGGGAATGAGCAGTTCTTC; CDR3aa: CASSPGTGGNEQFF
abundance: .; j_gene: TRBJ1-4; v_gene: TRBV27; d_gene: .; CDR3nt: TGTGCCAGCAGAACCCGCTGGACAACAACTAATGAAAAACTGTTTTTT; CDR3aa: CASRTRWTTTNEKLFF
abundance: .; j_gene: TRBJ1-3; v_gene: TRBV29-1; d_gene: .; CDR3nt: TGCAGCGTTGTCGGCTCTGGAAACACCATATATTTT; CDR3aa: CSVVGSGNTIYF
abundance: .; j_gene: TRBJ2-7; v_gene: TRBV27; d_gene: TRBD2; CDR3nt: TGTGCCAGCAGGACTAGCTCATCCTACGAGCAGTACTTC; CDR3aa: CASRTSSSYEQYF
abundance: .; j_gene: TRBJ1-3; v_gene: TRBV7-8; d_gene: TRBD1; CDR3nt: TGTGCCAGCAGCTTCGACAGGGGGATTAACACCATATATTTT; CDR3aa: CASSFDRGINTIYF
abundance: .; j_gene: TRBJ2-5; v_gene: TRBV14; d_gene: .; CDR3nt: TGTGCCAGCAGGGAGTCGGGTTCGGAGACCCAGTACTTC; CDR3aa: CASRESGSETQYF
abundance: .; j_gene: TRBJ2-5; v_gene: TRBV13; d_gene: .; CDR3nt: TGTGCCAGCAGCTCCAAGTGGGGCCCGAGTGAGACCCAGTACTTC; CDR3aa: CASSSKWGPSETQYF
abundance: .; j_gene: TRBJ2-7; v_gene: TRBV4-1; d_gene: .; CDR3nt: TGCGCCAGCAGCCAAGGAGCGGGGACAGGCTCCTACGAGCAGTACTTC; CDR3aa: CASSQGAGTGSYEQYF
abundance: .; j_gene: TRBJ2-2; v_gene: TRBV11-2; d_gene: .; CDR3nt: TGTGCCAGCAGCTTTAAGAAGGGAGGAATCCCTTCGAACACCGGGGAGCTGTTTTTT; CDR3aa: CASSFKKGGIPSNTGELFF